The following is a T cell receptor (beta chain) sequence with its context. There is no known antigen for this receptor. No much larger clone exists at a distance of one base, and base qualities are not known. The sample belongs to a study of OX40 agonist ivuxolimab in advanced cancers. Describing the broader study: Ivuxolimab was a fully human IgG2 agonistic monoclonal antibody targeting the costimulatory receptor OX40 (CD134). Among the 50 to 55 dose-escalation patients, some 20 had hepatocellular carcinoma, 15 melanoma, 9 renal cell carcinoma and 9 head and neck cancer. The paper describes the monotherapy dose-escalation part (N of about 57 patients) of the phase I trial of ivuxolimab. Three dose-escalation patients achieved partial responses, one with hepatocellular carcinoma and two with cutaneous melanoma. The dose-escalation cohort was 80% to 90% male with a mean age of approximately 59 years, ranging from roughly 23 to 80. Prior anti-PD-1, anti-PD-L1 or anti-CTLA-4 therapy was permitted, and roughly two fifths of dose-escalation patients had received checkpoint inhibitors. Intravenous ivuxolimab was administered to patients every 2 weeks at six dose levels: 0.01, 0.1, 0.3, 1.5, 3 and 10 mg/kg. The point of sequencing TCRbeta in the periphery was to test whether ivuxolimab changed TCR sequence diversity and drove clonal T-cell expansion.

Broader findings and caveats from the paper: Clonal expansion of both CD4+ and CD8+ blood T cells was observed from baseline to week 6 at doses 0.1 to 3.0 mg/kg. Antigen specificity was not determined for the clonally expanded peripheral T cells. In the 0.1-3.0 mg/kg groups, partial responders had among the lowest normalized peripheral clonal expansion, particularly in CD8+ T cells. On average, CD8+ T cells showed more expanded clones than CD4+ T cells after ivuxolimab. Low levels of normalized T-cell clonal expansion were also shown by some nonresponding patients.

The junction carries 11 bases between V and J, which are trimmed by 2 bases and 3 bases respectively. The CDR3 covers 15 residues, taking in both the cysteine and the phenylalanine. The read is trimmed to its CDR3 DNA, 45 bases read in frame from base 1. Via the germline V gene, CDR1 is KGHSY and CDR2 FQNENV. For sequencing of the TCRbeta CDR3 region, genomic DNA was extracted from the sorted cells. The immunoSEQ Assay was used for sequencing of TCRbeta CDR3 regions. TCRdb carries this immuneACCESS record with in-frame sequences only. Its versions omit some clonotypes, under half of them owing to an unresolved V gene in the studies checked, with the rest unexplained. The sample yields some 8,200 clones; more than 80% were counted once. Of the sample, about 2.1% falls within the top ten clones. The trial excluded patients who had a history of autoimmune disease or who were on systemic immunosuppression. In every dose cohort, peripheral blood was drawn for TCR sequencing at baseline, cycle 4 day 1, and cycle 7 day 1. Samples were obtained from an open-label, multicenter, first-in-human phase I dose-escalation trial of ivuxolimab. Adults with locally advanced or metastatic melanoma, renal cell carcinoma, hepatocellular carcinoma or head and neck squamous cell carcinoma were enrolled in the trial. CD4+ and CD8+ T cells were sorted separately from peripheral blood before TCR sequencing.

This TCR was sampled from an adult with an advanced solid tumor such as melanoma, head and neck, liver or kidney cancer. The sequencing used CD4+ or CD8+ T cells sorted from blood, collected in a trial of the OX40 agonist ivuxolimab. Recombination joined TRBV16 with TRBJ1-5; the D gene assignment is ambiguous. The bases are TGTGCCAGCAGCCAAGGCTTGGACGCCAATCAGCCCCAGCATTTT. It codes for CASSQGLDANQPQHF.